The sequence of this T cell receptor beta chain was determined in a study of CD8 T cells in Susac syndrome (dated 2019 in TCRdb). A note on the overall study: Repertoire sequencing was used to test whether CD8+ T cell activation and differentiation in Susac syndrome was antigen driven. The study compared CD8+ T cell repertoire clonality among 12 healthy donors, some 14 Susac syndrome patients and fewer than 19 multiple sclerosis patients.

As regards this clonotype: Its recognized antigen is unknown. No qualities accompany the bases; no much larger clone lies one base away.

Peripheral blood CD8+ and CD4+ T cells from healthy donors, Susac syndrome patients and multiple sclerosis patients were profiled using high-throughput TCR beta sequencing. Healthy donors were age- and sex-matched controls. Bulk CD8+ and CD4+ T cells were purified by magnetic negative isolation, while CD8+ TEMRA cells were enriched using FACS. Blood was drawn into EDTA tubes, processed within 24 hours, and PBMCs were isolated by density gradient centrifugation. PBMCs intended for TCR sequencing were cryopreserved in liquid nitrogen and were subsequently thawed in a 37 degrees C water bath. The sorted or isolated CD4+, CD8+ and CD8+ TEMRA cells had a purity of 90% or higher. On the study overall, not on this receptor specifically: The study acknowledged that relatively few individuals were included in the TCR sequencing and HLA analysis.

Trimming removed 0 bases from V and 3 bases from J, leaving 9 bases between the germline ends. The CDR3 holds 14 amino acids from the cysteine to the phenylalanine. Just CDR3 DNA is preserved here, 42 bases in frame from base 1. Reading the germline V gene (reference sequence) gives CDR1 SEHNR and CDR2 FQNEAQ. RNA was extracted with the RNeasy kit and about 0.5 to 1 ug was reverse transcribed using random hexamers. The immunoSEQ multiplex PCR assay, which covers 54 Vbeta and 13 Jbeta segments, was used to amplify TCR beta CDR3 regions. To correct PCR amplification bias, a synthetic template baseline was used for both primer optimization and computational correction. Turning to the authors' computational methods: Reads were annotated to V, D and J genes according to IMGT and were analyzed with immunoSEQ Analyzer, with only productive sequences retained. Clonality was computed as one minus Shannon entropy normalized by log2 of the number of productive unique sequences. For each patient and control, public and private clones were evaluated within the 100 most prevalent clones. Clones were defined as Susac-specific when absent from the healthy and MS cohorts, from about 1,100 published viral clones and from other ImmuneACCESS disease sequences. Using fastp at Q25 and MiXCR, TCRdb reprocessed the public reads and kept productive beta chains. CDR3 protein sequences are deduplicated, and each keeps its most common genes and DNA. The V and J calls reflect TCRdb's pipeline rather than the authors' work. Counted in this sample were tens of thousands of distinct CDR3 sequences; over 90% of them appeared once. Approximately 0.41% of the sample goes to the ten largest clones.

The sequence was obtained from a human donor in good health. Material: CD8+ T cells from PBMCs. The receptor chain draws on TRBV7-9 and TRBJ2-7; the D gene remains uncertain. The DNA sequence reads TGTGCCAGCAGCTTAGCCGAAGATCTCTACGAGCAGTACTTC. Its protein is CASSLAEDLYEQYF.